One and the same sample provided the 27 T cell receptor beta chains below, sequenced in a study of shared clonotypes between healthy human individuals. The method was immunoSEQ multiplex PCR; TCRdb's version includes in-frame clones alone and lacks a portion of them. The sample records 1.6 million or so clones, roughly 96% being singletons. Specimen: naive CD4+ T cells sorted from blood. Subset denoted: CD45RA+ positively selected. The source of these receptors is a man aged 25 to 40 in good health.

Note on this clone: Other DNA sequences within the sample encode an identical CDR3. The chain is built from TRBV5-6 and TRBJ2-3, with D tentatively TRBD2 (5 bases). The CDR3 runs to 12 residues. The V gene's germline CDR1 is SGHDT and CDR2 YYEEEE. Deletions cut 2 bases from V and 12 bases from J, with 13 bases between. Here the CDR3 reads CASSLSGSTQYF. The CDR3 nucleotides are TGTGCCAGCAGCTTATCGGGGTCGACACAGTATTTT.

The V and J genes are TRBV6-1 and TRBJ1-3, with 7 bases identical to TRBD1. The germline gives CDR1 MNHNS, CDR2 SASEGT. The CDR3 has 16 residues. The V and J ends lost 4 bases and 1 base, in that order; junction bases with no gene match: 7. This chain's CDR3 is CASSARQGVSGNTIYF. The CDR3 DNA sequence: TGTGCCAGCAGTGCCCGACAGGGAGTTTCTGGAAACACCATATATTTT.

The chain uses TRBV5-8 and TRBJ1-1, with TRBD1 matching 7 bases. Germline V gives CDR1 SGHTS, CDR2 YDEGEE. V trimming: 1 base; J trimming: 8 bases; junction bases outside the gene matches: 2. CDR3 length: 12 residues. This CDR3 is CASSLWDREAFF. The CDR3 nucleotides read TGTGCCAGCAGCTTGTGGGACAGAGAAGCTTTCTTT.

This clone was observed a single time. The sample carries other DNA sequences with the same CDR3. The chain uses TRBV9 and TRBJ2-6; D is unresolved. The CDR3 loop spans 16 amino acids. V was pared by 0 bases and J by 0 bases, with 7 bases between. Germline loops: CDR1 SGDLS, CDR2 YYNGEE. Here the CDR3 DNA reads TGTGCCAGCAGCGTAGAGGGCCGCTCTGGGGCCAACGTCCTGACTTTC. Translated: CASSVEGRSGANVLTF.

Here the CDR3 DNA reads TGTGCCAGCAGTTTCGTAGGGGTAAACTACGAGCAGTACTTC. It encodes CASSFVGVNYEQYF. The rearrangement uses TRBV28 and TRBJ2-7; D is possibly TRBD1 (5 bases). Germline V CDR1 and CDR2: MDHEN, SYDVKM. The CDR3 runs to 14 residues. The V end lost 3 bases, the J end lost 3 bases, and 12 bases lay between the germline ends.

CDR3 region: CASKNRRDTDTQYF. The CDR3 DNA follows: TGTGCCAGCAAGAACAGACGGGACACAGATACGCAGTATTTT. The chain uses TRBV7-9 and TRBJ2-3; D may be TRBD2 (5 bases). V lost 7 bases to trimming and J lost 2 bases, with 13 bases between them. The CDR3 has 14 amino acids. The V gene's germline CDR1 is SEHNR and CDR2 FQNEAQ (reference sequence).

CDR3 sequence: CASSLRFGTGSRETQYF. CDR3 sequence (DNA): TGTGCCAGCAGCCTAAGATTCGGGACAGGGAGTAGAGAGACCCAGTACTTC. The chain links TRBV11-2 to TRBJ2-5, with TRBD1 matching 9 bases. This CDR3 spans 17 amino acids. V was clipped by 5 bases and J by 4 bases; unmatched bases: 14. Germline-derived CDR1 and CDR2 are SGHAT and FQNNGV.

This clone occurred once. The J gene is TRBJ2-7, the V gene TRBV29-1; TRBD2 matches 12 bases. This CDR3 contains 14 residues. Losses at the gene ends were 6 bases for V and 7 bases for J; bases not matched to a gene: 10. The germline CDR1 and CDR2 sequences are SQVTM and ANQGSEA. DNA of the CDR3: TGCAGCGTCGCTGCTAGCGGGAGGGCCCAAGAGCAGTACTTC. Encoded protein: CSVAASGRAQEQYF.

This sequence joins TRBV10-2 and TRBJ2-1; TRBD2 agrees at 12 bases. Losses at the gene ends were 6 bases for V and 6 bases for J; bases not matched to a gene: 6. This CDR3 has 15 amino acids. Germline-derived CDR1 and CDR2 are WSHSY and SAAADI. CDR3 DNA: TGCGCCAGCAGACACCTAGCGGGAGGGGTCAATGAGCAGTTCTTC. Protein: CASRHLAGGVNEQFF.

This clone occurred once. The genes are TRBV19 and TRBJ2-7; maybe TRBD2 (5 bases). The germline V gene encodes CDR1 LNHDA and CDR2 SQIVND (reference sequence). The CDR3 length is 14 residues. V was clipped by 11 bases and J by 3 bases, with 20 bases between them. The chain's CDR3 is CASSSNHRDYEQYF. The CDR3 DNA reads as TGTGCCTCCTCTTCTAACCATCGGGACTACGAGCAGTACTTC.

The J gene is TRBJ1-1, the V gene TRBV28, with D tentatively TRBD1 (6 bases). Germline V CDR1 and CDR2: MDHEN, SYDVKM. V was shortened by 6 bases and J by 5 bases, with 16 bases between the two germline ends. This CDR3 is 14 amino acids long. The CDR3 protein is CASSPQGLDTEAFF. The CDR3 DNA is TGTGCCAGCAGCCCACAGGGCCTCGATACTGAAGCTTTCTTT.

V usage is TRBV19 and J usage is TRBJ2-3, with D possibly being TRBD1 (5 bases). The V gene's germline CDR1 is LNHDA and CDR2 SQIVND (reference sequence). This CDR3 comprises 14 residues. V shed 10 bases and J shed 0 bases, with 14 bases lying between them. The chain's CDR3 is CATQGERSTDTQYF. As DNA, the CDR3 is TGTGCCACCCAGGGCGAGAGGAGCACAGATACGCAGTATTTT.

This clone was seen a few times. The chain links TRBV5-1 to TRBJ2-2; perhaps D is TRBD1 or TRBD2 (5 bases each). This CDR3 has 15 amino acids. The germline V gene encodes CDR1 SGHRS and CDR2 YFSETQ. Deletions cut 3 bases from V and 6 bases from J, with 15 bases between. The CDR3 DNA follows: TGCGCCAGCAGCTGGGGGACCACAAACGCCGGGGAGCTGTTTTTT. Protein product: CASSWGTTNAGELFF. Full variable domain (rest looked up from reference TRBV5-1 and TRBJ2-2): KAGVTQTPRYLIKTRGQQVTLSCSPISGHRSVSWYQQTPGQGLQFLFEYFSETQRNKGNFPGRFSGRQFSNSRSEMNVSTLELGDSALYLCASSWGTTNAGELFFGEGSRLTVL.

The chain carries TRBV6-6 and TRBJ1-5, with no clear D. Per germline, CDR1 MNHNY and CDR2 SVGAGI (reference sequence). V was clipped by 7 bases and J by 3 bases, with 10 bases between them. The CDR3 is 13 residues long. Here the CDR3 reads CASTGGHNQPQHF. Here the CDR3 DNA reads TGTGCCAGCACTGGAGGGCACAATCAGCCCCAGCATTTT.

The chain carries TRBV28 and TRBJ1-5; 8 bases align to TRBD1. The V gene's germline CDR1 is MDHEN and CDR2 SYDVKM. The CDR3 runs 16 residues. The V and J ends lost 6 bases and 1 base, in that order; junction bases with no gene match: 8. CDR3 bases: TGTGCCAGCAGGCGCGCCGGGACAGGCAGCAATCAGCCCCAGCATTTT. Its protein product is CASRRAGTGSNQPQHF.

The V and J genes are TRBV7-2 and TRBJ2-1; D perhaps matches TRBD1 (6 bases). Germline values: CDR1 SGHTA, CDR2 FQGNSA. This CDR3 has 14 amino acids. The ends were cut back, 3 bases at V and 6 bases at J, with 12 bases in the middle. The CDR3 coding sequence is TGTGCCAGCAGCTTCCCAGGACAGCCCAATGAGCAGTTCTTC. Amino acids: CASSFPGQPNEQFF. Filled out from reference TRBV7-2 and TRBJ2-1, the complete variable domain reads GAGVSQSPSNKVTEKGKDVELRCDPISGHTALYWYRQSLGQGLEFLIYFQGNSAPDKSGLPSDRFSAERTGGSVSTLTIQRTQQEDSAVYLCASSFPGQPNEQFFGPGTRLTVL.

Remarks on this clone: Other nucleotide sequences from this sample produce the same CDR3. This chain connects TRBV5-1 to TRBJ2-5, with 9 bases identical to TRBD1. V shed 2 bases, J shed 3 bases, and the junction held 2 bases outside the gene matches. The CDR3 contains 14 residues. CDR1 and CDR2 (germline): SGHRS, YFSETQ. CDR3 sequence: CASSLQGAEETQYF. In DNA form, the CDR3 reads TGCGCCAGCAGCTTACAGGGGGCAGAAGAGACCCAGTACTTC.

The rearrangement links TRBV5-1 to TRBJ2-5, with TRBD2 as a possible D gene (5 bases). The germline V gene encodes CDR1 SGHRS and CDR2 YFSETQ. This CDR3 contains 13 residues. With 3 bases removed from V and 1 base from J, the gap between germline ends came to 7 bases. The CDR3 sequence: CASSYGIQETQYF. CDR3 nucleotide sequence: TGCGCCAGCAGCTACGGGATCCAAGAGACCCAGTACTTC.

Written as DNA, the CDR3 is TGTGCCAGTAGTCCCGCGGGCACCGGGGAGCTGTTTTTT. Its protein product is CASSPAGTGELFF. This chain uses TRBV19 with TRBJ2-2, with D perhaps TRBD2 (5 bases). Trimming took 5 bases from V and 4 from J, leaving 8 bases between them. The CDR3 runs 13 residues. The germline V gene encodes CDR1 LNHDA and CDR2 SQIVND (reference sequence).

The J gene is TRBJ1-5, the V gene TRBV28; 8 bases map to TRBD1. CDR3 length equals 13 residues. J was trimmed by 5 bases and V by 6 bases; bases with no gene match: 3. CDR1 and CDR2 (germline): MDHEN, SYDVKM. In nucleotides, the CDR3 is TGTGCCAGCAGCTCAGGGGGCTATCAGCCCCAGCATTTT. This translates into CASSSGGYQPQHF.

This rearrangement joins TRBV27 to TRBJ2-1, with 7 nucleotides matching TRBD1. CDR1 and CDR2 from the germline V gene are MNHEY and SMNVEV (reference sequence). The J segment lost 0 bases and the V segment lost 1 base, leaving 9 bases of the junction unmatched. The CDR3 length is 18 residues. CDR3 residues: CASSLYTGVPSSYNEQFF. The DNA for the CDR3 is TGTGCCAGCAGTTTATACACAGGGGTTCCGAGCTCCTACAATGAGCAGTTCTTC.

This clone came up once. The rearrangement joins TRBV7-9 to TRBJ1-4; 8 bases are a match to TRBD1. CDR3 length equals 14 residues. V was clipped by 7 bases and J by 7 bases; unmatched bases: 8. Germline V gives CDR1 SEHNR, CDR2 FQNEAQ (reference sequence). CDR3 DNA: TGTGCCAGCACCGACAGGGGTAAGGGTGAAAAACTGTTTTTT. Residues: CASTDRGKGEKLFF.

Concerning this clone: The sample carries other DNA sequences with the same CDR3. The chain has TRBV6-1 and TRBJ2-2; D not certain. Trimming removed 6 bases at V and 2 bases at J, with 1 base between. CDR1 MNHNS and CDR2 SASEGT come from the germline V gene. There are 11 residues in the CDR3. CDR3 sequence: CASRNTGELFF. The CDR3 DNA is TGTGCCAGCAGAAACACCGGGGAGCTGTTTTTT.

The chain employs TRBV7-6 and TRBJ1-2; a possible D gene is TRBD1 (6 bases). Germline V gives CDR1 SGHVS, CDR2 FNYEAQ. The CDR3 spans 13 residues. With 1 base removed from V and 7 bases from J, the gap between germline ends came to 10 bases. The CDR3 bases are TGTGCCAGCAGCTTAGTACAGGGTGGTGGCTACACCTTC. Translating gives CASSLVQGGGYTF.

The chain has TRBV18 and TRBJ2-3; D unclear. Germline lookup yields CDR1 KGHSH and CDR2 LQKENI. Trimming shortened V by 6 bases and J by 2 bases, and 9 bases separated the two germline ends. The length of the CDR3 is 13 residues. Here the CDR3 DNA reads TGTGCCAGCTCTTTCCTTACCACAGATACGCAGTATTTT. It specifies CASSFLTTDTQYF.

The genes are TRBV5-1 and TRBJ2-1, with TRBD1 as a possible D gene (6 bases). This CDR3 has 14 amino acids. From germline, CDR1 is SGHRS and CDR2 YFSETQ. The V and J ends lost 4 bases and 1 base respectively, with 9 bases between them. This CDR3 reads CASSPGHSYNEQFF. CDR3 sequence (DNA): TGCGCCAGCAGCCCGGGACATTCCTACAATGAGCAGTTCTTC.

The table lists this clone with a count of one. The chain has TRBV28 and TRBJ2-1; 10 positions agree with TRBD2. The germline V gene encodes CDR1 MDHEN and CDR2 SYDVKM. The V segment lost 6 bases and the J segment 0 bases; nucleotides outside the gene matches: 8. The CDR3 totals 17 residues. The CDR3 sequence is CASRGSGRASSYNEQFF. The CDR3 DNA reads as TGTGCCAGCAGGGGGAGCGGGAGGGCGAGCTCCTACAATGAGCAGTTCTTC.